This T cell receptor beta chain was recovered during a study of cytomegalovirus exposure and HLA in healthy donors. The CDR3 runs to 14 residues. Trimming cost V 8 bases and J 0 bases; bases outside gene matches: 6. Per the germline V gene, CDR1 is SNHLY and CDR2 is FYNNEI. Vbeta (60) and Jbeta (13) primers were used in the PCR. Sequencing was performed with immunoSEQ multiplex PCR; in TCRdb, only in-frame clones are kept and a portion is missing. The repertoire holds some 150,000 clones, with 76% as singletons. This clone was observed once. The chain combines TRBV2 with TRBJ2-5; 7 nucleotides agree with TRBD1. This receptor was taken from a man in his 60s in good health and CMV-seronegative. The source material was PBMCs. CDR3 amino acids: CASPRTGYQETQYF. CDR3 in DNA: TGTGCCAGCCCCCGGACAGGCTACCAAGAGACCCAGTACTTC. The complete variable domain, with remaining parts taken from reference TRBV2 and TRBJ2-5, reads EPEVTQTPSHQVTQMGQEVILRCVPISNHLYFYWYRQILGQKVEFLVSFYNNEISEKSEIFDDQFSVERPDGSNFTLKIRSTKLEDSAMYFCASPRTGYQETQYFGPGTRLLVL.